This TCR beta chain appears in the sequencing data of a study of cytomegalovirus exposure and HLA in healthy donors. Across the study: Earlier work reported 100 million to 130 million unique TCR beta sequences from 170 million or so T cells. Falling in the Caucasian-associated ancestry cluster were less than 85% of under 500 genotyped donors. Regarding the study as a whole: Based on reports, TCR beta sequences accurately predicted HLA-A and HLA-B alleles for most subjects.

The PCR used 60 Vbeta and 13 Jbeta primers. Here immunoSEQ multiplex PCR was the method, and the copy in TCRdb shows in-frame clones only, minus some. The sample includes over 150,000 clones, 60% to 80% seen only once; the top ten take about 1.3%. Concerning this clone itself: The target antigen is unknown.

Germline-derived CDR1 and CDR2 are MDHEN and SYDVKM. The CDR3 spans 14 residues. V was cut by 10 bases and J by 9 bases, with 22 bases left in between. The donors (healthy individuals) were bone marrow donors. The sequencing sample was made of PBMCs. The sequence was collected from a man in his 60s in good health and CMV-seronegative. The V and J genes are TRBV28 and TRBJ2-1; maybe TRBD2 (6 bases). The CDR3, as DNA: TGTGCCACTAATCCCGATGGACTACGGGGTGAGCAGTTCTTC. Encoded protein: CATNPDGLRGEQFF. Using reference TRBV28 and TRBJ2-1 for the parts outside the CDR3, the full variable domain is DVKVTQSSRYLVKRTGEKVFLECVQDMDHENMFWYRQDPGLGLRLIYFSYDVKMKEKGDIPEGYSVSREKKERFSLILESASTNQTSMYLCATNPDGLRGEQFFGPGTRLTVL.